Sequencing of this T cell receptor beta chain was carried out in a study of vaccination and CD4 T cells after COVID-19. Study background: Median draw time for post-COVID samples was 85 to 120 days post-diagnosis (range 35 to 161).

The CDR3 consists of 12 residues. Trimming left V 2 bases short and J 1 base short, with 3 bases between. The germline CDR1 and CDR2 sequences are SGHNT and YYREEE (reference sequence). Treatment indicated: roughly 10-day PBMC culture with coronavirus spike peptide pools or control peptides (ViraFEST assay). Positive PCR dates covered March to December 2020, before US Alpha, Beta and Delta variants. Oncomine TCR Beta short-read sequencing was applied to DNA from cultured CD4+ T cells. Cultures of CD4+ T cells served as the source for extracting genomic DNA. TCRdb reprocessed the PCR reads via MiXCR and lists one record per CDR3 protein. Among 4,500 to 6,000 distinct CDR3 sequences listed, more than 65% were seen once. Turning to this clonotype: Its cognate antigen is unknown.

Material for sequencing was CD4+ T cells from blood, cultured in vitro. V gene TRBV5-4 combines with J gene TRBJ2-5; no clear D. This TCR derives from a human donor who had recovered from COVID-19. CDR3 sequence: CASSFFQETQYF. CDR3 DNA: TGTGCCAGCAGCTTCTTCCAAGAGACCCAGTACTTC.